This TCR beta chain was recovered during a study of T-cell memory formation after mild COVID-19. Study-wide results and caveats: A second wave expanding day 15 to 37 was CD4+-biased; contracting clones were balanced.

Amplification by 5'RACE using constant-segment primers produced TCR alpha and TCR beta cDNA libraries that carried sample barcodes and UMIs. TCRdb reanalysed the 5' RACE reads using MiXCR and keeps one entry per CDR3 protein. The repertoire holds 50,000 or so distinct CDR3 sequences, with 25% to 35% as singletons. In its sample, this clonotype was seen a few times. Antigen specificity is unknown. V lost 6 bases, J lost 3 bases, and 12 bases lay in between. The CDR3 extends over 13 amino acids. Germline-derived CDR1 and CDR2 are SEHNR and FQNEAQ (reference sequence). This chain connects TRBV7-9 to TRBJ2-7, with D unresolved. This clonotype was obtained from a young man who had mild COVID-19 (a few samples of this study predate the infection). Cell type and time point are not known. Source material: PBMCs or a T cell subset sorted from them (not recorded which). CDR3 protein: CASSQPGVYEQYF. The CDR3, as DNA: TGTGCCAGCAGTCAACCCGGCGTCTACGAGCAGTACTTC. The entire variable domain, with the rest obtained from reference TRBV7-9 and TRBJ2-7, is as follows: DTGVSQNPRHKITKRGQNVTFRCDPISEHNRLYWYRQTLGQGPEFLTYFQNEAQLEKSRLLSDRFSAERPKGSFSTLEIQRTEQGDSAMYLCASSQPGVYEQYFGPGTRLTVT.